This TCR beta chain originates from a study of molecular identifiers for immune sequencing clone quantification. MiXCR, run by TCRdb on the PCR reads, gives a single entry per CDR3 protein. The sample gives 60,000 to 70,000 distinct CDR3 sequences, roughly 17% of which show up once; approximately 1.5% is in the top ten. This clonotype was observed at least ten times. V lost 0 bases and J 1 base, leaving 9 bases between the germline ends. Germline lookup yields CDR1 SNHLY and CDR2 FYNNEI. This CDR3 is 15 amino acids long. The chain links TRBV2 to TRBJ1-1, with TRBD1 as a possible D gene (6 bases). Source material: naive CD8+ T cells from blood, with Jurkat cell RNA spiked in. This sample's subset: FACS-sorted CD8+CD4-CCR7+CD45RA+ naive T cells. The TCR originated in a human donor in good health. Some libraries in this study had Jurkat cell RNA spiked in. CDR3 sequence reads: CASSEALGQNTEAFF. CDR3 DNA sequence: TGTGCCAGCAGTGAAGCATTGGGACAGAACACTGAAGCTTTCTTT.